The table lists the clone carrying this TCR beta chain with a count of one. Assay: immunoSEQ multiplex PCR; the TCRdb copy retains only in-frame clones and omits some. In the table there are 25,000 to 30,000 clones, 76% of which are singletons. The CDR3 covers 17 residues. Germline-derived CDR1 and CDR2 are KGHSH and LQKENI. V shed 3 bases, J shed 6 bases, and the junction held 11 bases outside the gene matches. This sample was taken from a study of blood T cell repertoires in COVID-19. The sequencing sample was made of peripheral blood. The receptor's source is a man aged 70-80 years with acute or convalescent COVID-19. The gene calls are TRBV18 and TRBJ1-4; 9 bases are shared with TRBD1. The CDR3 region is CASSPGQGPGGDEKLFF. The CDR3 nucleotides read TGTGCCAGCTCACCCGGACAGGGGCCAGGTGGGGATGAAAAACTGTTTTTT.